This T cell receptor (beta chain) was retrieved from a study of T cells in Graves' hyperthyroidism and ophthalmopathy. The CDR3 is 17 residues long. The V end lost 0 bases, the J end lost 0 bases, and 12 bases lay between the germline ends. In germline, CDR1 is SGHRS, CDR2 YFSETQ. Amplified TCR beta CDR3 regions derived from RNA transcripts. The TCR CDR3 first-round RT-PCR relied on the HTBI primer set. One entry per CDR3 protein, called by TCRdb with MiXCR from the multiplex PCR reads. The data hold over 450,000 distinct CDR3 sequences, with 15% to 20% observed a single time. V is TRBV5-1 and J is TRBJ1-4; D is unresolved. The TCR originated in a woman between 18 and 30 years old with Graves' ophthalmopathy. The sequenced sample was blood. This CDR3 reads CASSLGPAPTTNEKLFF. Here the CDR3 DNA reads TGCGCCAGCAGCTTGGGCCCAGCCCCGACAACTAATGAAAAACTGTTTTTT.